Below, one T cell receptor (beta chain) is given with its context. The CDR3 consists of 14 residues. The sample originates from a study of T cells expressing NK-cell markers. TCRdb reprocessed the 5' RACE reads, keeping one entry per CDR3 protein, no DNA. The sample has more than 400,000 distinct CDR3 sequences. Sequencing was done on a sample of blood T cells: a sorted CD56 or NKG2C T cell subset, CD4+ or CD8+ T cells, or bulk PBMC T cells (not recorded which). The TCR sequence derives from a woman between 18 and 70 years old in good health. The gene calls are TRBV12-3 or TRBV12-4 and TRBJ2-2. The CDR3 loop reads CASSFDLITGELFF.